This T cell receptor beta chain originates from a study of tumor-infiltrating lymphocytes in primary liver carcinoma. Study background: Productive TCRbeta reads per sample were roughly 3.5 to 8 million, not differing by tissue.

Study outcomes and limitations: Only about 8-24% of top clones spanned all five tumor regions. For tumor-adjacent and tumor-blood pairs, overlap was less than that seen for tumor region pairs.

Starting material for RNA and DNA co-extraction consisted of about 17-31 mg of unsorted bulk tissue. Every tumor yielded five separate sampled regions. With a constant-region primer, TCR beta cDNA was made from approximately 510 ng of total RNA. ARM-PCR, slightly modified, supplied the TCR beta libraries through three nested multiplex PCR rounds. TCRdb fed the multiplex PCR reads into MiXCR, producing one record per CDR3 protein. The sample lists approximately 73,000 distinct CDR3 sequences; roughly three quarters were seen once. A word on this clonotype: The antigen remains undetermined. A much larger clone differs from this one at a single base, so this may be a read error.

Sequenced input: liver tumor tissue from sampling region 4. Subset denoted: tumor region T4, right-lateral pole. The sequence derives from a man in his forties with primary liver carcinoma and hepatitis B virus infection.

Here the CDR3 DNA reads TGTGCCAGCACCCAACGGGGTTTCTCTGGGGCCAACGTCCTGACTTTC. Protein: CASTQRGFSGANVLTF. The J gene is TRBJ2-6, the V gene TRBV28; D possibly corresponds to TRBD2 (5 bases). V was trimmed by 7 bases and J by 0 bases, leaving 13 bases between them. The CDR3 is made up of 16 amino acids. In germline, CDR1 is MDHEN, CDR2 SYDVKM.